The 3 T cell receptor beta chains given below trace back to one sample, sequenced in a study of cytomegalovirus exposure and HLA in healthy donors. The primer mix had 60 Vbeta and 13 Jbeta primers. The table came from immunoSEQ multiplex PCR; TCRdb's copy has only in-frame clones and leaves some out. The sample shows roughly 290,000 clones, 70% to 90% of them seen only once. Sequencing used PBMCs. The receptors derive from a woman aged 18-29 years in good health and CMV-seronegative.

CDR3 DNA: TGTGCCAGCAGTTTATGGGCTAGCGGGGCGGTCGGGACCCAGTACTTC. It translates to CASSLWASGAVGTQYF. V gene TRBV27 combines with J gene TRBJ2-5; 9 nucleotides line up with TRBD2. The CDR3 spans 16 residues. J gave up 7 bases and V 1 base, and 10 bases lay outside the gene matches. CDR1 and CDR2 from the germline V gene are MNHEY and SMNVEV (reference sequence).

This chain connects TRBV2 to TRBJ1-6; 7 bases line up with TRBD1. V was pared by 2 bases and J by 4 bases, with 2 bases of the junction left unmatched. Looked up from germline, CDR1 is SNHLY and CDR2 is FYNNEI. The CDR3 sequence is 15 residues long. The CDR3 spells CASSESDRYNSPLHF. The CDR3, as DNA: TGTGCCAGCAGTGAATCGGACAGGTATAATTCACCCCTCCACTTT.

This clone was observed once. This chain links TRBV16 with TRBJ1-2, with 11 positions matching TRBD1. The CDR3 consists of 15 residues. CDR1 and CDR2 (germline): KGHSY, FQNENV. Trimming took 4 bases from V and 7 from J; bases not matched to a gene: 8. The CDR3 nucleotides are TGTGCCAGCAGCCCCGGACAGGGGGCGCGGAGTGGCTACACCTTC. The encoded protein is CASSPGQGARSGYTF.